This T cell receptor (beta chain) was sequenced in a study of T cell clones after liver transplantation. This clone was detected a few times. The target antigen is unknown. Findings and limits, study-wide: Graft donor-reactive T cells may have migrated into the graft rather than being deleted.

The protocol was immunoSEQ multiplex PCR, while the TCRdb copy is restricted to in-frame clones and leaves out a portion. This repertoire shows roughly 100,000 clones, 75% to 90% found once; its top ten account for 0.8% to 1%. CDR3 length: 14 amino acids. From germline, CDR1 is LNHDA and CDR2 SQIVND (reference sequence). The V and J ends lost 0 bases and 9 bases respectively, with 15 bases between them. The sequence derives from a human donor who received a liver transplant. This chain connects TRBV19 to TRBJ2-7; D might be TRBD1 or TRBD2, each matching 5 bases. The sample in question was CD4+ T cells from blood, obtained before liver transplant. The CDR3 here is CASSIDPRGERQYF. CDR3 nucleotide sequence: TGTGCCAGTAGTATAGATCCCCGAGGGGAGAGGCAGTACTTC.